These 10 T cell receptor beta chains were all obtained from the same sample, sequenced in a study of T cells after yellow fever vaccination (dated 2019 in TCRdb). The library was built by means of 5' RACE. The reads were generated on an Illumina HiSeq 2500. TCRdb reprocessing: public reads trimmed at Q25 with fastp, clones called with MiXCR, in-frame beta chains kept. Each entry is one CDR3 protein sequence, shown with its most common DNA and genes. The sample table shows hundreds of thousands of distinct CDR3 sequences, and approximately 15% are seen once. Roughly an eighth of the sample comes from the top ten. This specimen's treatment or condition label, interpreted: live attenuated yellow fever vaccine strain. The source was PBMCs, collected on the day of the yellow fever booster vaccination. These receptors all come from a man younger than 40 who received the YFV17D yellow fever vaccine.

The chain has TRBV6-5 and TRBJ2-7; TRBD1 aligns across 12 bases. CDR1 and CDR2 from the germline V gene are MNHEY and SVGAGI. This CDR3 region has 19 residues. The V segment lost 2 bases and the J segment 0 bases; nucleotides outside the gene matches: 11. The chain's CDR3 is CASSYRLRDRGRSSYEQYF. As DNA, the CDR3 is TGTGCCAGCAGTTACAGGCTCCGGGACAGGGGGCGAAGCTCCTACGAGCAGTACTTC.

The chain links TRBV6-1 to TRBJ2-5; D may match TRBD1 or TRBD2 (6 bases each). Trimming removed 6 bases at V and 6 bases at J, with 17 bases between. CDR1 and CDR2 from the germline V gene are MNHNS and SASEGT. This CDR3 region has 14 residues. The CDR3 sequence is CASRNPGAVKTQYF. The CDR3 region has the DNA TGTGCCAGCAGGAACCCGGGGGCAGTAAAGACCCAGTACTTC.

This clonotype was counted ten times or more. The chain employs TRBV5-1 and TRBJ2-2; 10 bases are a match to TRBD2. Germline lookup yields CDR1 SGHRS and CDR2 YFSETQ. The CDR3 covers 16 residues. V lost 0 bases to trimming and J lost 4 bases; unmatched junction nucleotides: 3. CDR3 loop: CASSLELAGSTGELFF. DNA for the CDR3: TGCGCCAGCAGCTTGGAACTAGCGGGGAGCACCGGGGAGCTGTTTTTT.

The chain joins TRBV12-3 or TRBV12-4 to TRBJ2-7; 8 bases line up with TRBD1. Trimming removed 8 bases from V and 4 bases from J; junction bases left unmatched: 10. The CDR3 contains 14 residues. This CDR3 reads CASAIQGAPYEQYF. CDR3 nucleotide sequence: TGTGCCAGCGCGATCCAGGGGGCCCCGTACGAGCAGTACTTC.

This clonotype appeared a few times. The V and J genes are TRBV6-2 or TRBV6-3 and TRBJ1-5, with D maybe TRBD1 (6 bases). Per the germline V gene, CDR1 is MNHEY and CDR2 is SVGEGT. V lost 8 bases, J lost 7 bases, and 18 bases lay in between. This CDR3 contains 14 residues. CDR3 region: CASERRGGGQPQHF. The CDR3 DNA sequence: TGTGCCAGCGAAAGGCGTGGGGGGGGCCAGCCCCAGCATTTT.

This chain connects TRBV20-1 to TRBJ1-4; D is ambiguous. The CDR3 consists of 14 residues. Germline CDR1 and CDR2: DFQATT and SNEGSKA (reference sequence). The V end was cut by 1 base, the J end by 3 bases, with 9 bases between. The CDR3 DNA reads TGCAGTGCTAGAGGAGAAGGGTCTAATGAAAAACTGTTTTTT. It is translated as CSARGEGSNEKLFF.

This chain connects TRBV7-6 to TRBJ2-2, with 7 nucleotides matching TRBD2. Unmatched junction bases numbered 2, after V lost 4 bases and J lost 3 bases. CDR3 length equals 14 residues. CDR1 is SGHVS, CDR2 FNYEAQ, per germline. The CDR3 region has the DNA TGTGCCAGCAGCTGGAGCGGGGACACCGGGGAGCTGTTTTTT. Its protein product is CASSWSGDTGELFF.

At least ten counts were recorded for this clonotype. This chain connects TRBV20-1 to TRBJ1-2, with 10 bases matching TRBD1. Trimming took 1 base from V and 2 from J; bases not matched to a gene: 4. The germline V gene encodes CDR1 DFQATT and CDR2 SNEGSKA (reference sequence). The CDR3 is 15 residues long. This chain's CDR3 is CSARGGQGTNYGYTF. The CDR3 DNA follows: TGCAGTGCTAGAGGGGGACAGGGGACCAACTATGGCTACACCTTC.

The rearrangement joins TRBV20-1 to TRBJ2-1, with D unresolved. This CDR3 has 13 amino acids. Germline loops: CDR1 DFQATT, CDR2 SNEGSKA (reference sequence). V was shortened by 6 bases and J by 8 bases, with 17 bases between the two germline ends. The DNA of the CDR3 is TGCAGTGCAAACCGGGCCGAGAGCCATGAGCAGTTCTTC. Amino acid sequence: CSANRAESHEQFF.

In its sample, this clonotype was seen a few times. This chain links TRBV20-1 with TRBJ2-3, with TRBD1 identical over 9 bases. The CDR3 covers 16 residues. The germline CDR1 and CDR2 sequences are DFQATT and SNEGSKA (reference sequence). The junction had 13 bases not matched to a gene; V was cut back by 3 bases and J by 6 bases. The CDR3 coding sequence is TGCAGTGCTAGCGGCGCGGACAGGGGAATCACGGATACGCAGTATTTT. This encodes CSASGADRGITDTQYF.